Here is one T cell receptor beta chain with its context. J lost 3 bases, V lost 0 bases, and 8 bases had no gene match. CDR1 is SEHNR and CDR2 is FQNEAQ in the germline V gene (reference sequence). The CDR3 consists of 16 residues. The sample is drawn from a study of blood T cell repertoires in COVID-19. Study as a whole: Specimens from acute and convalescent COVID-19 originated in the United States, Italy and Spain.

Original processing notes: Reference gene primer amplification gave nucleated cell count estimates. The assay was immunoSEQ multiplex PCR, and TCRdb's table has in-frame clones only and misses some. V, J and clone size derive from that table, while D and trimming were established from the DNA sequence. In the table there are hundreds of thousands of clones, over 85% of which are singletons. Individuals aged roughly 18 to 100 years were recruited from about two dozen US areas. The chain is built from TRBV7-9 and TRBJ2-7, with TRBD1 identical over 7 bases. The material sequenced was PBMCs or T cells enriched from blood (not recorded which). The sequence was obtained from a woman in her twenties or thirties with acute COVID-19. The CDR3 DNA is TGTGCCAGCAGCTTAGCCGCGGACAGGCCCTTCTACGAGCAGTACTTC. Its protein is CASSLAADRPFYEQYF.